A single sample gave rise to the 6 T cell receptor beta chains below, sequenced in a study of response to subunit inactivated influenza vaccine. MiXCR was run by TCRdb on the RT-PCR reads, yielding one entry per CDR3 protein. Of about 650,000 distinct CDR3 sequences listed, 14% are singletons. The sample in question was PBMCs from blood, obtained approximately 15 days before vaccination. The receptors were gathered from a man aged 50-60 years who received an inactivated influenza vaccine.

The chain combines TRBV3-1 with TRBJ2-1, with D tentatively TRBD2 (6 bases). Germline assignment: CDR1 LGHDT and CDR2 YNNKEL (reference sequence). V was clipped by 4 bases and J by 0 bases, with 13 bases between them. The CDR3 totals 16 residues. In nucleotides, the CDR3 is TGTGCCAGCAGCCCAGTCCTCGGGAGCTCCTACAATGAGCAGTTCTTC. The encoded protein is CASSPVLGSSYNEQFF.

This clonotype has just a few counts. The rearrangement uses TRBV4-1 and TRBJ1-1, with D perhaps matching TRBD1 (6 bases). Trimming removed 1 base from V and 5 bases from J, with 20 bases in between. The CDR3 runs 17 residues. Looked up from germline, CDR1 is MGHRA and CDR2 is YSYEKL. The CDR3 DNA follows: TGCGCCAGCAGCCAAGGAGTTGTGTGGGGGCCGGGAACTGAAGCTTTCTTT. Translation gives CASSQGVVWGPGTEAFF.

The chain couples TRBV20-1 to TRBJ1-1; 8 bases agree with TRBD1. This CDR3 spans 14 amino acids. The germline gives CDR1 DFQATT, CDR2 SNEGSKA (reference sequence). With V trimmed by 5 bases and J by 2 bases, 7 bases remained unmatched. CDR3 sequence reads: CSAGGDRGNTEAFF. CDR3 nucleotides: TGCAGTGCTGGGGGAGACAGGGGTAACACTGAAGCTTTCTTT.

V gene TRBV6-5 combines with J gene TRBJ1-3; D might be TRBD1 (5 bases). CDR1 is MNHEY and CDR2 is SVGAGI in the germline V gene. The CDR3 runs to 16 residues. Trimming stripped 4 bases from V and 1 base from J, with 14 bases between. CDR3 amino acids: CASSSLRGGSGNTIYF. The CDR3 DNA sequence: TGTGCCAGCAGTTCCCTAAGGGGTGGGTCTGGAAACACCATATATTTT.

The rearrangement joins TRBV20-1 to TRBJ2-1; no firm D call. V dropped 0 bases and J dropped 1 base, with 13 bases sitting between them. This CDR3 spans 16 amino acids. CDR1 is DFQATT and CDR2 is SNEGSKA in the germline V gene (reference sequence). The CDR3 loop reads CSARDGRLLSYNEQFF. The CDR3 DNA reads as TGCAGTGCTAGAGATGGGCGGCTCCTATCCTACAATGAGCAGTTCTTC.

The sample holds a few counts of this clonotype. The rearrangement joins TRBV12-3 or TRBV12-4 to TRBJ2-3; D not certain. Deletions cut 7 bases from V and 2 bases from J, with 19 bases between. The CDR3 has 16 residues. For the CDR3, the DNA is TGTGCCAGCACACCAGGCAGGTCCACCCTCACAGATACGCAGTATTTT. It specifies CASTPGRSTLTDTQYF.